This is a list of T cell receptor beta chains from one sample in a study of shared clonotypes between healthy human individuals. The assay was immunoSEQ multiplex PCR, and TCRdb's table has in-frame clones only and misses some. The data show about 820,000 clones, 85% to 95% seen once. Sequencing was carried out using naive CD8+ T cells sorted from blood. All receptors come from a young man in good health. CDR3s include the opening cysteine and the closing phenylalanine or tryptophan. D genes are given only for firm matches. Clone size is not always given. Where it is, it says once, few, many or a class for expanded clones.

J gene | V gene | clone size | D gene | CDR3 protein | CDR3 DNA
TRBJ2-1 | TRBV7-2 | NA | TRBD1 | CASSYRDRTNNEQFF | TGTGCCAGCAGCTATCGGGACAGGACAAACAATGAGCAGTTCTTC
TRBJ2-7 | TRBV19 | NA | TRBD1 | CASTPGTGTYEQYF | TGTGCCAGTACCCCCGGGACAGGTACCTACGAGCAGTACTTC
TRBJ2-2 | TRBV28 | NA | NA | CASSLWGASGELFF | TGTGCCAGCAGTTTATGGGGGGCCAGCGGGGAGCTGTTTTTT
TRBJ2-1 | TRBV19 | NA | NA | CASSIGQHNEQFF | TGTGCCAGTAGTATTGGGCAGCACAATGAGCAGTTCTTC
TRBJ1-2 | TRBV7-2 | NA | NA | CASSSIRRSNYGYTF | TGTGCCAGCAGCTCCATTCGCCGCTCTAACTATGGCTACACCTTC
TRBJ1-5 | TRBV27 | few | NA | CASSLARLRPQHF | TGTGCCAGCAGTTTAGCCAGGTTGAGGCCCCAGCATTTT
TRBJ2-1 | TRBV28 | NA | TRBD2 | CASSLLASGVSSYNEQFF | TGTGCCAGCAGTTTATTGGCTAGCGGGGTTAGCTCCTACAATGAGCAGTTCTTC
TRBJ1-5 | TRBV27 | NA | TRBD1 | CASSSGTGRSNQPQHF | TGTGCCAGCAGTTCAGGGACAGGGAGGAGCAATCAGCCCCAGCATTTT
TRBJ2-3 | TRBV7-9 | NA | TRBD2 | CASSPGGESTDTQYF | TGTGCCAGCAGCCCTGGGGGGGAAAGCACAGATACGCAGTATTTT
TRBJ2-2 | TRBV18 | NA | TRBD1 | CASSPRDRETGELFF | TGTGCCAGCTCACCGAGGGACAGGGAGACCGGGGAGCTGTTTTTT
TRBJ2-3 | TRBV6-1 | NA | TRBD2 | CASSFSGSTDTQYF | TGTGCCAGCAGTTTTAGCGGGAGCACAGATACGCAGTATTTT
TRBJ2-7 | TRBV11-2 | NA | TRBD2 | CASSWSSGRREQYF | TGTGCCAGCAGCTGGTCTAGCGGGAGACGTGAGCAGTACTTC
TRBJ1-5 | TRBV6-5 | NA | TRBD1 | CASSSGTRGYQPQHF | TGTGCCAGCAGCAGCGGGACCAGGGGGTATCAGCCCCAGCATTTT
TRBJ2-2 | TRBV6-5 | NA | NA | CASTPTRTGELFF | TGTGCCAGCACCCCAACGAGGACCGGGGAGCTGTTTTTT
TRBJ2-1 | TRBV29-1 | once | TRBD1 | CSGTGGGNEQFF | TGCAGCGGGACAGGGGGCGGCAATGAGCAGTTCTTC
TRBJ1-3 | TRBV30 | NA | NA | CAWSLGRGSGNTIYF | TGTGCCTGGTCTCTAGGCCGGGGCTCTGGAAACACCATATATTTT
TRBJ1-5 | TRBV7-8 | NA | NA | CASSLEGPNQPQHF | TGTGCCAGCAGCCTTGAGGGGCCCAATCAGCCCCAGCATTTT
TRBJ1-2 | TRBV9 | NA | NA | CASTKPDAPFGYTF | TGTGCCAGCACCAAACCCGATGCGCCCTTCGGCTACACCTTC
TRBJ1-2 | TRBV7-2 | NA | NA | CASSPSPRGARDGYTF | TGTGCCAGCAGCCCGTCCCCCCGGGGGGCGCGTGATGGCTACACCTTC
TRBJ2-7 | TRBV28 | NA | NA | CASNTHRGNEQYF | TGTGCCAGCAACACACATAGGGGCAACGAGCAGTACTTC
TRBJ1-5 | TRBV15 | NA | NA | CATSGTGTYSNQPQHF | TGTGCCACCAGCGGGACCGGGACATATAGCAATCAGCCCCAGCATTTT
TRBJ2-1 | TRBV27 | once | NA | CASSLSLGLSIPSGDEQFF | TGTGCCAGCAGTTTATCCTTAGGACTTTCCATTCCCTCGGGCGATGAGCAGTTCTTC
TRBJ2-2 | TRBV9 | NA | TRBD1 | CASSIRTGWAGELFF | TGTGCCAGCAGCATTCGGACAGGGTGGGCCGGGGAGCTGTTTTTT
TRBJ2-2 | TRBV9 | NA | NA | CASSVKGANTGELFF | TGTGCCAGCAGCGTAAAGGGGGCGAACACCGGGGAGCTGTTTTTT
TRBJ1-5 | TRBV19 | NA | NA | CASSTTSYQGRDSNQPQHF | TGTGCCAGTAGTACCACCTCTTACCAGGGAAGGGATAGCAATCAGCCCCAGCATTTT
TRBJ2-7 | TRBV4-3 | NA | NA | CASSQGWRFYDEQYF | TGCGCCAGCAGCCAAGGTTGGCGTTTTTACGACGAGCAGTACTTC
TRBJ2-7 | TRBV29-1 | once | NA | CSVGKGGYEQYF | TGCAGCGTTGGTAAAGGGGGCTACGAGCAGTACTTC
TRBJ1-5 | TRBV2 | once | NA | CASSELGGRPNRQPQHF | TGTGCCAGCAGTGAGCTTGGCGGCCGCCCCAATCGGCAGCCCCAGCATTTT
TRBJ2-3 | TRBV9 | NA | NA | CASSPRGQSLTDTQYF | TGTGCCAGCAGCCCCCGCGGACAGAGCCTTACAGATACGCAGTATTTT
TRBJ2-7 | TRBV27 | NA | NA | CASSPGRGNNEQYF | TGTGCCAGCAGTCCTGGTAGGGGAAATAACGAGCAGTACTTC
TRBJ1-1 | TRBV30 | NA | NA | CAWNPLIPGTEAFF | TGTGCCTGGAATCCGCTAATTCCTGGCACTGAAGCTTTCTTT
TRBJ2-7 | TRBV7-9 | many | NA | CASSPAGPQKEQYF | TGTGCCAGCAGCCCTGCGGGGCCTCAAAAGGAGCAGTACTTC
TRBJ2-5 | TRBV27 | NA | NA | CASSLNGQETQYF | TGTGCCAGCAGTTTAAATGGGCAAGAGACCCAGTACTTC
TRBJ2-5 | TRBV6-5 | NA | NA | CASSYGAETQYF | TGTGCCAGCAGTTACGGGGCGGAGACCCAGTACTTC
TRBJ1-2 | TRBV28 | NA | NA | CASSPTPGPTIYGYTF | TGTGCCAGCAGTCCTACCCCGGGACCGACCATCTATGGCTACACCTTC
TRBJ1-5 | TRBV28 | NA | TRBD1 | CASSFRDRGPMPQPQHF | TGTGCCAGCAGTTTCCGAGACAGGGGTCCGATGCCCCAGCCCCAGCATTTT
TRBJ2-1 | TRBV10-3 | NA | TRBD2 | CAISRPGLAGDEQFF | TGTGCCATCAGTAGACCGGGACTAGCGGGAGATGAGCAGTTCTTC
TRBJ1-2 | TRBV27 | NA | TRBD1 | CASSPGQGIAHYGYTF | TGTGCCAGCTCCCCGGGACAGGGAATCGCCCACTATGGCTACACCTTC
TRBJ2-3 | TRBV14 | NA | NA | CASSQGVPDTQYF | TGTGCCAGCAGCCAAGGGGTCCCAGATACGCAGTATTTT
TRBJ2-7 | TRBV29-1 | NA | NA | CSVSLGTTYEQYF | TGCAGCGTTTCACTGGGCACCACCTACGAGCAGTACTTC
TRBJ1-5 | TRBV27 | NA | NA | CASSLQGNSNQPQHF | TGTGCCAGCAGTTTACAGGGGAATAGCAATCAGCCCCAGCATTTT
TRBJ2-1 | TRBV4-1 | NA | NA | CASSLIPQRRYNEQFF | TGCGCCAGCAGTCTGATTCCCCAGCGCCGCTACAATGAGCAGTTCTTC
TRBJ2-1 | TRBV27 | once | NA | CASSLLGDNEQFF | TGTGCCAGCAGTTTATTGGGTGACAATGAGCAGTTCTTC
TRBJ2-1 | TRBV30 | NA | TRBD2 | CAWSPVSGTNLLSYNEQFF | TGTGCCTGGAGTCCCGTTAGCGGGACAAATCTCCTCTCCTACAATGAGCAGTTCTTC
TRBJ2-5 | TRBV28 | once | NA | CASSLVRDQQETQYF | TGTGCCAGCAGTTTAGTCCGGGACCAACAAGAGACCCAGTACTTC
TRBJ2-1 | TRBV12-5 | NA | TRBD2 | CASGPPTQLAGDNEQFF | TGTGCTAGTGGTCCGCCAACCCAACTAGCGGGAGATAATGAGCAGTTCTTC
TRBJ2-1 | TRBV14 | NA | TRBD2 | CASSQYGGLAAYNEQFF | TGTGCCAGCAGCCAATATGGGGGACTAGCGGCCTACAATGAGCAGTTCTTC